One T cell receptor beta chain is described in this entry. The antigen remains undetermined. This sample is drawn from a study of T cells after yellow fever vaccination. Study in general: Fractions of low cell number were prepared using SMART-Seq v4 Ultra Low Input. Overall study findings and caveats: It was a weaker secondary response, yet one that peaked faster, at day 5 versus 15. Researchers noted that a small share of clonotypes showed up in both CD4 and CD8 compartments.

The germline gives CDR1 SGHRS, CDR2 YFSETQ. V was cut by 0 bases and J by 0 bases, with 9 bases left in between. The CDR3 has 15 residues. Generation of TCR cDNA used 5'RACE template switching (which added a universal primer site and UMIs). Each CDR3 protein gets one entry after TCRdb re-called the 5' RACE reads with MiXCR. Of approximately 550,000 distinct CDR3 sequences in the sample, approximately 12% were seen once. The J gene is TRBJ2-5, the V gene TRBV5-1; no clear D gene. The specimen was PBMCs, collected on the day of the yellow fever booster vaccination. This clonotype was obtained from a man aged 25-45 years who received the YFV17D yellow fever vaccine. This chain's CDR3 is CASSLDSRNQETQYF. The DNA for the CDR3 is TGCGCCAGCAGCTTGGATTCCAGGAACCAAGAGACCCAGTACTTC.